The 11 T cell receptor beta chains in this list originate from one sample, sequenced in a study of T cells after yellow fever vaccination. MiXCR, run by TCRdb on the 5' RACE reads, gives a single entry per CDR3 protein. The top ten hold more than 0.6% of the sample, which has 140,000 to 150,000 distinct CDR3 sequences, roughly 6.7% seen once. The specimen was CD4+ T cells sorted from PBMCs, collected 10 days after the yellow fever booster vaccination. The receptors derive from a man aged 25 to 40 who received the YFV17D yellow fever vaccine.

This clonotype was counted many times. This chain links TRBV7-2 with TRBJ2-1; a weak D match, TRBD2 (6 bases). This CDR3 has 15 amino acids. The V gene's germline CDR1 is SGHTA and CDR2 FQGNSA. The V end lost 10 bases, the J end lost 0 bases, and 16 bases lay between the germline ends. The CDR3 loop is CANPSGGSSYNEQFF. As DNA, the CDR3 is TGTGCCAACCCCAGTGGAGGGAGCTCCTACAATGAGCAGTTCTTC.

This clonotype was counted at least ten times. J is TRBJ2-7 and V is TRBV2, with 16 nucleotides matching TRBD2. J was trimmed by 6 bases and V by 6 bases; bases with no gene match: 5. The CDR3 runs 15 residues. Germline V CDR1 and CDR2: SNHLY, FYNNEI. DNA for the CDR3: TGTGCCAGCAGGCCCGGGACTAGCGGGAGGGTCGAGCAGTACTTC. The encoded protein is CASRPGTSGRVEQYF.

This clonotype was counted at least ten times. The J gene is TRBJ2-7, the V gene TRBV6-2 or TRBV6-3; 9 nucleotides agree with TRBD1. The CDR3 contains 16 residues. Germline-derived CDR1 and CDR2 are MNHEY and SVGEGT. The J segment lost 2 bases and the V segment lost 5 bases, leaving 10 bases of the junction unmatched. The CDR3, as DNA: TGTGCCAGCAGTGGACACCTGGGACAGGGCCCCTACGAGCAGTACTTC. Translation gives CASSGHLGQGPYEQYF.

This clonotype was picked up a small number of times. The J gene is TRBJ2-7, the V gene TRBV7-2, with TRBD1 identical over 12 bases. The CDR3 consists of 16 residues. The germline CDR1 and CDR2 sequences are SGHTA and FQGNSA. Trimming took 1 base from V and 4 from J; bases not matched to a gene: 5. The CDR3 sequence: CASSLEGTGGFYEQYF. DNA of the CDR3: TGTGCCAGCAGCTTAGAAGGGACAGGGGGCTTTTACGAGCAGTACTTC.

The chain has TRBV9 and TRBJ2-1; D may correspond to TRBD1 or TRBD2 (6 bases each). Germline assignment: CDR1 SGDLS and CDR2 YYNGEE. The V end lost 0 bases, the J end lost 10 bases, and 17 bases lay between the germline ends. The CDR3 is made up of 15 amino acids. CDR3 loop: CASSVGQYVGGEQFF. The CDR3 nucleotides read TGTGCCAGCAGCGTAGGACAATACGTAGGGGGGGAGCAGTTCTTC.

This clonotype appeared many times. This chain connects TRBV5-6 to TRBJ1-2; TRBD1 matches 8 bases. With V trimmed by 4 bases and J by 8 bases, 4 bases remained unmatched. Germline-derived CDR1 and CDR2 are SGHDT and YYEEEE. CDR3 size: 12 residues. As DNA, the CDR3 is TGTGCCAGCAGCGTGAGGACAGGGGGCTACACCTTC. Its protein is CASSVRTGGYTF.

The chain uses TRBV7-2 and TRBJ1-3, with D uncertain. Per germline, CDR1 SGHTA and CDR2 FQGNSA. CDR3 size: 14 residues. V lost 5 bases and J lost 7, with 15 bases in between. The CDR3 nucleotides are TGTGCCAGCAGCCCAGGAGCGGATTGGAACACCATATATTTT. Its translation: CASSPGADWNTIYF.

This clonotype was seen at least ten times. The chain combines TRBV29-1 with TRBJ2-7; D remains ambiguous. The germline V and J ends were trimmed by 7 bases and 3 bases, with 16 bases remaining between them. Germline CDR1 and CDR2: SQVTM and ANQGSEA. This CDR3 comprises 13 residues. CDR3 DNA: TGCAGCGCCTCCGGTCGGAATTACTACGAGCAGTACTTC. Translating gives CSASGRNYYEQYF.

The chain recombines TRBV23-1 with TRBJ2-7; 9 positions match TRBD1. TRBV23-1 is annotated as an ORF whose role is uncertain. The V and J ends lost 3 bases and 6 bases, in that order; junction bases with no gene match: 18. The CDR3 is made up of 18 amino acids. The CDR3 sequence: CASSHPRPPGQGNGEQYF. CDR3 nucleotides: TGCGCCAGCAGTCACCCCCGGCCTCCGGGACAGGGTAATGGCGAGCAGTACTTC.

This clonotype was detected ten times or more. The chain is built from TRBV27 and TRBJ2-7, with D maybe TRBD1 (6 bases). From germline, CDR1 is MNHEY and CDR2 SMNVEV (reference sequence). CDR3 length equals 15 residues. V lost 4 bases and J lost 1, with 14 bases in between. This CDR3 is CASSWKGQRSYEQYF. Written as DNA, the CDR3 is TGTGCCAGCAGTTGGAAAGGACAGAGATCCTACGAGCAGTACTTC.

This clonotype was observed at least ten times. V is TRBV7-2 and J is TRBJ1-6; TRBD1 aligns across 8 bases. This CDR3 comprises 14 residues. The germline gives CDR1 SGHTA, CDR2 FQGNSA. V lost 3 bases and J lost 6; bases outside the gene matches: 1. CDR3 bases: TGTGCCAGCAGCTTGGGACAGGTTAATTCACCCCTCCACTTT. Protein product: CASSLGQVNSPLHF.